This passage covers 17 T cell receptor beta chains from one sample sequenced in a study of tumor-infiltrating lymphocytes in primary liver carcinoma. TCR beta cDNA was reverse-transcribed from about 0.45 ug of total RNA. The reaction used a constant-region primer and ProtoScript II reverse transcriptase. Generation of the TCR beta libraries relied on three nested multiplex PCR rounds using slightly modified ARM-PCR. Amplification in the first two PCR rounds was performed using TRBV1-TRBV30 forward primers and a C-beta reverse primer for about 10 cycles each. TCRdb re-derived calls from the multiplex PCR reads in MiXCR, one entry per CDR3 protein. The sample yields around 330,000 distinct CDR3 sequences, 45% to 70% seen once. Blood RNA originated from unsorted whole blood, with germline DNA additionally extracted. The sequenced sample consisted of peripheral blood. These receptors were taken from a woman aged 25 to 39 with primary liver carcinoma and hepatitis B virus infection.

Worth noting for this clonotype: A junction boundary mismatches the germline segment, possibly from a read error. The chain couples TRBV4-2 to TRBJ2-7; D is perhaps TRBD2 (6 bases). Germline CDR1 reads LGHNA; CDR2 reads YNFKEQ. The CDR3 length is 17 residues. This CDR3 reads CVSSLLLGRGRPYEQYF. The CDR3 DNA sequence: TGTGTCAGCAGCCTCCTCCTGGGGCGGGGTCGGCCCTACGAGCAGTACTTC.

A word on this clonotype: A much larger clone lies a single base off, so this may be a read error. The chain employs TRBV4-1 and TRBJ2-3, with D perhaps matching TRBD1 or TRBD2 (6 bases each). This CDR3 region has 17 residues. The germline CDR1 and CDR2 sequences are MGHRA and YSYEKL. Here the CDR3 reads CASSHDRSRGLTDTHYF. As DNA, the CDR3 is TGCGCCAGCAGCCATGACCGTTCTCGGGGGCTGACAGATACGCATTATTTT.

The V call is TRBV12-3 or TRBV12-4, the J call TRBJ2-7; maybe TRBD2 (7 bases). This CDR3 is 15 amino acids long. Trimming stripped 4 bases from V and 1 base from J, with 14 bases between. The CDR3 DNA follows: TGTGCCAGCAGTTGGGGGGGGGGCGCGTCCTACGAGCAGTACTTC. It codes for CASSWGGGASYEQYF.

This clonotype is large (0.1 to 1%) within its sample. The genes are TRBV11-2 and TRBJ1-2, with TRBD1 as a possible D gene (6 bases). This CDR3 region has 14 residues. CDR1 and CDR2 (germline): SGHAT, FQNNGV. V was cut by 3 bases and J by 0 bases, with 8 bases left in between. The CDR3 region has the DNA TGTGCCAGCAGCTTGGACAGAACTAACTATGGCTACACCTTC. Translation gives CASSLDRTNYGYTF.

This clonotype occurred once. The junction departs from the called germline gene at one end, perhaps through a read error. This sequence joins TRBV6-5 and TRBJ2-5, with 9 bases fitting TRBD1. The CDR3 covers 16 residues. CDR1 MNHEY and CDR2 SVGAGI come from the germline V gene. DNA of the CDR3: TGTGGCAGCAGTTACACAGGGACAGGGAAGGCAGAGACCCAGTACTTC. Its translation: CGSSYTGTGKAETQYF.

This chain uses TRBV6-5 with TRBJ2-7; maybe TRBD1 (6 bases). Trimming cost V 9 bases and J 2 bases, with 17 bases left between them. The CDR3 spans 14 residues. The germline CDR1 and CDR2 sequences are MNHEY and SVGAGI. The CDR3, as DNA: TGTGCCAGAGGTGCCCGACAGGATACCTACGAGCAGTACTTC. Translation: CARGARQDTYEQYF.

A remark on this clonotype: A junction end diverges from the germline sequence, so it may reflect a read error. The rearrangement uses TRBV4-1 and TRBJ2-1; 8 bases are shared with TRBD2. The V gene's germline CDR1 is MGHRA and CDR2 YSYEKL. This CDR3 has 15 residues. This CDR3 reads CASSQERAGVDEHFF. CDR3 in DNA: TGCGCCAGTAGCCAAGAGCGAGCGGGAGTGGATGAGCATTTCTTC.

About this clonotype: The junction departs from germline at one end; a sequencing error may be responsible. The rearrangement links TRBV6-1 to TRBJ2-7, with D perhaps TRBD2 (5 bases). The germline V gene has CDR1 MNHNS and CDR2 SASEGT. This CDR3 has 14 residues. The CDR3 is CASSEEARVYEQYF. The CDR3 DNA reads TGCGCCAGCAGTGAAGAAGCGAGGGTCTACGAGCAGTACTTC.

V and J are TRBV11-2 and TRBJ2-1; D remains ambiguous. V lost 2 bases to trimming and J lost 7 bases, with 15 bases between them. CDR3 length: 15 residues. Germline CDR1 SGHAT, CDR2 FQNNGV. DNA of the CDR3: TGTGCCAGCAGCTTAAGGGCCAGCGTGAGTAATGAGCAGTTCTTC. It encodes CASSLRASVSNEQFF.

About this clonotype itself: One end of the junction varies from germline; a read error may be responsible. The chain employs TRBV11-1 and TRBJ2-7; no firm D call. The CDR3 length is 14 residues. Germline CDR1 SGHAT, CDR2 FQDESV (reference sequence). The CDR3 region is CASSFGLSFYEQYF. CDR3 bases: TGTGCTAGCAGCTTTGGGCTTAGCTTCTACGAGCAGTACTTC.

This rearrangement joins TRBV28 to TRBJ2-4; 11 bases line up with TRBD2. J gave up 2 bases and V 5 bases, and 14 bases lay outside the gene matches. The CDR3 length is 19 residues. The germline CDR1 and CDR2 sequences are MDHEN and SYDVKM. The DNA for the CDR3 is TGTGCCAGCAGTCCCGGGGGACTAGCGGAGTCGGACTCCAAAAACATTCAGTACTTC. Encoded protein: CASSPGGLAESDSKNIQYF.

This clonotype was seen many times. In DNA form, the CDR3 reads TGTGCCAGCAGCCATCGTCTAGTGCCCTCCTACAATGAGCAGTTCTTC. Translation gives CASSHRLVPSYNEQFF. The rearrangement joins TRBV11-3 to TRBJ2-1; D is ambiguous. In germline, CDR1 is SGHNT, CDR2 YENEEA. Trimming cost V 5 bases and J 0 bases, with 14 bases left between them. The CDR3 spans 16 residues. Looking up the rest from reference TRBV11-3 and TRBJ2-1 gives the full variable domain: EAGVVQSPRYKIIEKKQPVAFWCNPISGHNTLYWYLQNLGQGPELLIRYENEEAVDDSQLPKDRFSAERLKGVDSTLKIQPAELGDSAVYLCASSHRLVPSYNEQFFGPGTRLTVL.

As concerns this clonotype: A much larger clone is a single base away; this may be a read error. The chain joins TRBV6-5 to TRBJ2-5; a possible D gene is TRBD2 (5 bases). The CDR3 consists of 14 residues. From germline, CDR1 is MNHEY and CDR2 SVGAGI. In nucleotides, the CDR3 is TGTGCCAGCAATTACACCAGCGGACAAGAGACCCAGTACTTC. Translating gives CASNYTSGQETQYF.

Worth noting for this clonotype: This sequence may be a read error, since a much larger clone differs from it by one base. This sequence joins TRBV29-1 and TRBJ2-7; 7 bases match TRBD1. The CDR3 consists of 16 residues. Germline-derived CDR1 and CDR2 are SQVTM and ANQGSEA. V dropped 6 bases and J dropped 7; count of bases not matched to a gene: 21. CDR3 loop: CSVIDGQALICGEQYF. CDR3 DNA sequence: TGCAGCGTAATAGATGGACAGGCACTCATATGTGGAGAGCAGTACTTC.

This clonotype was picked up one time. The conserved phenylalanine or tryptophan normally closing the CDR3 is absent here, so this likely arose from a read error. The limits of the CDR3 on the DNA are not certain, so only TCRdb's listed CDR3 is given. The chain links TRBV11-2 to TRBJ2-1. 14 amino acids form the CDR3, both terminal residues included. Looked up from germline, CDR1 is SGHAT and CDR2 is FQNNGV. CDR3 sequence: CASSLERTTNEQLI.

The chain recombines TRBV12-3 or TRBV12-4 with TRBJ2-1; D remains ambiguous. The J call may be in error: the DNA end matches TRBJ2-7 better. The CDR3 runs 15 residues. CDR3 region: CASSLTDGSNNEQYF. The DNA of the CDR3 is TGTGCCAGCAGCCTGACGGACGGATCCAACAATGAGCAGTACTTC.

With respect to this clonotype: The junction and the germline gene differ at one end; a read error may be behind it. V usage is TRBV12-3 or TRBV12-4 and J usage is TRBJ1-6, with D perhaps TRBD1 (6 bases). The CDR3 has 13 amino acids. Here the CDR3 reads CASIAGGKTPPHF. In nucleotides, the CDR3 is TGTGCCAGCATTGCGGGGGGCAAAACACCCCCCCACTTT.